The rows below give T cell receptor beta chains drawn from one sample of a study of blood T cell repertoires in COVID-19. Generated by immunoSEQ multiplex PCR, the TCRdb table keeps only in-frame clones and is missing some. This table holds around 120,000 clones, about three quarters found once. The specimen sequenced was peripheral blood. These receptors were taken from a man in his 70s with acute or convalescent COVID-19. Both conserved end residues are part of each CDR3. Fields, in order: CDR3 protein, CDR3 DNA, V gene, clone size, J gene, D gene. D genes are given only for firm matches. Rows give clone size only sometimes, using once, few, many, or a class for an expanded clone.

cdr3_aa: CASSQDTAEQFF
cdr3_nt: TGTGCCAGCAGCCAAGATACAGCTGAGCAGTTCTTC
v_call: TRBV3-1/TRBV3-2
clone_size: -
j_call: TRBJ2-1
d_call: -

cdr3_aa: CASSQSGTSGSLGNEQFF
cdr3_nt: TGTGCCAGCAGCCAAAGCGGGACTAGCGGGAGCCTCGGCAATGAGCAGTTCTTC
v_call: TRBV11-3
clone_size: -
j_call: TRBJ2-1
d_call: TRBD2

cdr3_aa: CASSLEAGLYGYTF
cdr3_nt: TGCGCCAGCAGCTTGGAAGCAGGCCTCTATGGCTACACCTTC
v_call: TRBV5-1
clone_size: -
j_call: TRBJ1-2
d_call: -

cdr3_aa: CAWSVGREARNQPQHF
cdr3_nt: TGTGCCTGGAGTGTTGGCAGGGAAGCGAGAAATCAGCCCCAGCATTTT
v_call: TRBV30
clone_size: -
j_call: TRBJ1-5
d_call: -

cdr3_aa: CASSYGTGKGETQYF
cdr3_nt: TGTGCCAGCAGTTACGGGACAGGGAAGGGAGAGACCCAGTACTTC
v_call: TRBV6-5
clone_size: -
j_call: TRBJ2-5
d_call: TRBD1

cdr3_aa: CAWSDLQGSIHF
cdr3_nt: TGTGCCTGGAGTGATTTACAGGGAAGTATCCACTTT
v_call: TRBV30
clone_size: -
j_call: TRBJ1-6
d_call: -

cdr3_aa: CASSSDPGLAPRSSYNEQFF
cdr3_nt: TGTGCCAGCAGCTCCGATCCGGGACTAGCGCCAAGGAGCTCCTACAATGAGCAGTTCTTC
v_call: TRBV21-1
clone_size: -
j_call: TRBJ2-1
d_call: -

cdr3_aa: CASSLRQGLNTGELFF
cdr3_nt: TGTGCCAGCAGCTTGCGGCAGGGGCTGAACACCGGGGAGCTGTTTTTT
v_call: TRBV5-6
clone_size: few
j_call: TRBJ2-2
d_call: -

cdr3_aa: CASKASGQDNSPLHF
cdr3_nt: TGTGCCAGCAAGGCAAGTGGACAGGATAATTCACCCCTCCACTTT
v_call: TRBV2
clone_size: -
j_call: TRBJ1-6
d_call: TRBD1

cdr3_aa: CASGHDSSNYGYTF
cdr3_nt: TGTGCCAGTGGGCACGACAGCTCTAACTATGGCTACACCTTC
v_call: TRBV19
clone_size: few
j_call: TRBJ1-2
d_call: -

cdr3_aa: CASSLGTELGELFF
cdr3_nt: TGCGCCAGCAGCTTGGGGACAGAACTCGGGGAGCTGTTTTTT
v_call: TRBV5-1
clone_size: -
j_call: TRBJ2-2
d_call: -

cdr3_aa: CASLAGGPFTYEQYF
cdr3_nt: TGTGCCAGCCTAGCGGGAGGGCCTTTTACCTACGAGCAGTACTTC
v_call: TRBV28
clone_size: -
j_call: TRBJ2-7
d_call: TRBD2

cdr3_aa: CASSEATGELGYTF
cdr3_nt: TGTGCCAGCAGTGAAGCGACGGGGGAACTTGGCTACACCTTC
v_call: TRBV2
clone_size: -
j_call: TRBJ1-2
d_call: -

cdr3_aa: CATSRDTSGNTDTQYF
cdr3_nt: TGTGCCACCAGCAGAGACACTAGCGGGAACACAGATACGCAGTATTTT
v_call: TRBV15
clone_size: -
j_call: TRBJ2-3
d_call: TRBD2

cdr3_aa: CASSLGQGSVDTQYF
cdr3_nt: TGTGCCAGCAGCTTAGGACAGGGTTCGGTAGATACGCAGTATTTT
v_call: TRBV7-9
clone_size: -
j_call: TRBJ2-3
d_call: TRBD1

cdr3_aa: CASSLGPGHRTGNTIYF
cdr3_nt: TGTGCCAGCAGCTTAGGGCCGGGACACCGGACTGGAAACACCATATATTTT
v_call: TRBV7-2
clone_size: -
j_call: TRBJ1-3
d_call: -

cdr3_aa: CASSQTSGEYF
cdr3_nt: TGTGCCAGCAGCCAGACTAGCGGGGAGTACTTC
v_call: TRBV7-9
clone_size: -
j_call: TRBJ2-5
d_call: TRBD2